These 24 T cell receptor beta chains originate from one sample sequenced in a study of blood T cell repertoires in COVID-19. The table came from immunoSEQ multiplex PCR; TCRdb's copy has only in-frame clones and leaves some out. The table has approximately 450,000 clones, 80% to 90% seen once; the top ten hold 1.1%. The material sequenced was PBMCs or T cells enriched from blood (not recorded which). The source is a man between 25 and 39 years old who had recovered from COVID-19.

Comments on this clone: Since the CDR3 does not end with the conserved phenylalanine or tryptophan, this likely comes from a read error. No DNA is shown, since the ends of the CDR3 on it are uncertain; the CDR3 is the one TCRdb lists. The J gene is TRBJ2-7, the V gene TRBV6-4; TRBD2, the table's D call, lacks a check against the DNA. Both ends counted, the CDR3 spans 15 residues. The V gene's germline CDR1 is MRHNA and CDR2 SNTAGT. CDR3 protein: CASSEEEEATLTAPA.

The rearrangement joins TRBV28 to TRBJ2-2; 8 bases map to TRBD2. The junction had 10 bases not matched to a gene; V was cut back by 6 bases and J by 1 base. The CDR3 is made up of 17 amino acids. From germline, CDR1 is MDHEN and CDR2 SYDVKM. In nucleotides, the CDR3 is TGTGCCAGCAGCCAAACAAGACTAGCGCGGAACACCGGGGAGCTGTTTTTT. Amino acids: CASSQTRLARNTGELFF.

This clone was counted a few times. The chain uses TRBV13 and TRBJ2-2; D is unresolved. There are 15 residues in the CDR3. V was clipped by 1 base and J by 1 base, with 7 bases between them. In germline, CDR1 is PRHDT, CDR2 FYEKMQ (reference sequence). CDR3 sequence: CASSLAGKNTGELFF. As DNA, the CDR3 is TGTGCCAGCAGCTTAGCAGGAAAGAACACCGGGGAGCTGTTTTTT.

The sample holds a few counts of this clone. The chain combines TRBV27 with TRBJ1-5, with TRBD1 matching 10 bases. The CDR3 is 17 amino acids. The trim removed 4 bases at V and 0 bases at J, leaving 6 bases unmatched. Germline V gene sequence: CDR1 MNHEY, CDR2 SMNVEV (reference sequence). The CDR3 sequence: CASSSGTGAYSNQPQHF. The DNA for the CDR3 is TGTGCCAGCAGTTCCGGGACAGGGGCCTATAGCAATCAGCCCCAGCATTTT.

The CDR3 DNA reads as TGTGCCACCAGCGGGGGGGGCAGCGCCTACTACAATGAGCAGTTCTTC. It codes for CATSGGGSAYYNEQFF. This chain uses TRBV15 with TRBJ2-1; a weak D match, TRBD2 (7 bases). V gave up 5 bases and J gave up 3 bases, with 17 bases separating them. This CDR3 has 16 amino acids. Germline loops: CDR1 LNHNV, CDR2 YYDKDF (reference sequence).

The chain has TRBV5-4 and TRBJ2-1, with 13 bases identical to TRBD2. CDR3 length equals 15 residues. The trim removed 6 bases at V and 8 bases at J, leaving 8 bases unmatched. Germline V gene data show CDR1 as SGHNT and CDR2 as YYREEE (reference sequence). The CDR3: CASISGLAGEDEQFF. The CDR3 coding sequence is TGTGCCAGCATCTCTGGACTAGCGGGAGAGGATGAGCAGTTCTTC.

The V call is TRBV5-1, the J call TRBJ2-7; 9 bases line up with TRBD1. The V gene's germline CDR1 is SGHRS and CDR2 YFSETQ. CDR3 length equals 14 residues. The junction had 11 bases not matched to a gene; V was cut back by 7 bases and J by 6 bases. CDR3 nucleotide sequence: TGCGCCAGCCAGACCGACAGGGGGAGATCCGAGCAGTACTTC. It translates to CASQTDRGRSEQYF.

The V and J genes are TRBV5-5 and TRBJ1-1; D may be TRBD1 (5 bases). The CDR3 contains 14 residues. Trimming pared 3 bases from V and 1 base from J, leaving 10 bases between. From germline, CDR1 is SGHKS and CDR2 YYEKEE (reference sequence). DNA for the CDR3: TGTGCCAGCAGCTCCCTGGACAAGAACACTGAAGCTTTCTTT. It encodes CASSSLDKNTEAFF.

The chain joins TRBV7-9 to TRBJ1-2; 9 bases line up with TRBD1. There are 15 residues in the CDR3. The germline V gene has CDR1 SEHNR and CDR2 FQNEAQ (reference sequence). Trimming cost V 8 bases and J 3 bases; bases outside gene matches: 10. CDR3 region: CASSAGTGFDYGYTF. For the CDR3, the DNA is TGTGCCAGCTCGGCCGGGACAGGGTTTGACTATGGCTACACCTTC.

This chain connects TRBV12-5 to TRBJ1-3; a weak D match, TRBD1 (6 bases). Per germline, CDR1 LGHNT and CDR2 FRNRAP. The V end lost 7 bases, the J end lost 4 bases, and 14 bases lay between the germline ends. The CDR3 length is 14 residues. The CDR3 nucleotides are TGTGCTAGTGCTTCATCAGGGGCGGGAAACACCATATATTTT. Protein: CASASSGAGNTIYF.

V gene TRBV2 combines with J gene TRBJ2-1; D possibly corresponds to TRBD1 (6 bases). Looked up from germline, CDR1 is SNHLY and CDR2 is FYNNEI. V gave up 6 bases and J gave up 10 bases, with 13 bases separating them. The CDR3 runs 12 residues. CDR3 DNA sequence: TGTGCCAGCAGGGGGGACACCGTGGAGCAGTTCTTC. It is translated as CASRGDTVEQFF.

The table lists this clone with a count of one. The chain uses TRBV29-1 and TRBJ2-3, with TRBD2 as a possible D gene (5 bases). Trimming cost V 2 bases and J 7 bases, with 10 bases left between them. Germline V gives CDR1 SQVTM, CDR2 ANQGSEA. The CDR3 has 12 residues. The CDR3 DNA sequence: TGCAGCGTTGAATCGGACTCTAATACGCAGTATTTT. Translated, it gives CSVESDSNTQYF.

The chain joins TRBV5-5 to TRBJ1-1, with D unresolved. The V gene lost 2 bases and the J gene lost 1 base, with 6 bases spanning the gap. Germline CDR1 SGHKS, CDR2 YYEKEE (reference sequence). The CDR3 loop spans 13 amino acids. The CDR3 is CASSFVWNTEAFF. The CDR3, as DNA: TGTGCCAGCAGCTTCGTCTGGAACACTGAAGCTTTCTTT.

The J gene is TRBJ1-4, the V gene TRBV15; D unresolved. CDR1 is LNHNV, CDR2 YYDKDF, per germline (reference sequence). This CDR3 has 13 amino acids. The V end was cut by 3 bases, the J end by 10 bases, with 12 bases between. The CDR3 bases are TGTGCCACCAGCAGTGAACGGGGAGGAAAACTGTTTTTT. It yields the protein CATSSERGGKLFF.

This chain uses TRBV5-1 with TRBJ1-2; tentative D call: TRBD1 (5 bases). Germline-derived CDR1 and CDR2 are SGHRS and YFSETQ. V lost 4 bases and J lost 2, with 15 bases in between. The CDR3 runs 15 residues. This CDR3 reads CASSEEDTRNYGYTF. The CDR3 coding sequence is TGCGCCAGCAGCGAAGAGGACACCCGAAACTATGGCTACACCTTC. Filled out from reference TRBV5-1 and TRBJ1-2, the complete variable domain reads KAGVTQTPRYLIKTRGQQVTLSCSPISGHRSVSWYQQTPGQGLQFLFEYFSETQRNKGNFPGRFSGRQFSNSRSEMNVSTLELGDSALYLCASSEEDTRNYGYTFGSGTRLTVV.

The CDR3 sequence: CAWETATNEKLFF. The CDR3 nucleotides are TGTGCCTGGGAGACAGCAACTAATGAAAAACTGTTTTTT. The chain uses TRBV30 and TRBJ1-4; TRBD1 might be the D (5 bases). The V gene's germline CDR1 is GTSNPN and CDR2 SVGIG (reference sequence). Trimming left V 5 bases short and J 0 bases short, with 7 bases between. The CDR3 contains 13 residues.

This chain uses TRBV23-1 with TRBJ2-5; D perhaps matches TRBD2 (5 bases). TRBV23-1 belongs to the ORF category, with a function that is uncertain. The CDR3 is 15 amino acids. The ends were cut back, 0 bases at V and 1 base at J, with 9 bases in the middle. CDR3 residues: CASSQSFGVQETQYF. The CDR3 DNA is TGCGCCAGCAGTCAATCGTTCGGGGTCCAAGAGACCCAGTACTTC.

In DNA, the CDR3 is TGTGCCAGCAGCACCGGGACAGGGGCCACAGCCAAAAACATTCAGTACTTC. As protein: CASSTGTGATAKNIQYF. The chain is built from TRBV11-2 and TRBJ2-4, with TRBD1 identical over 10 bases. J lost 0 bases, V lost 5 bases, and 7 bases had no gene match. The CDR3 loop spans 17 amino acids. Germline V lookup: CDR1 SGHAT, CDR2 FQNNGV.

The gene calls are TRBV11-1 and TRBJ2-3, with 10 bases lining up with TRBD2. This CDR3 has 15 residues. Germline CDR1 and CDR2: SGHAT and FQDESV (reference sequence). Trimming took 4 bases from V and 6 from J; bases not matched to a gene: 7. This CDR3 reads CASSSRFSGRDTQYF. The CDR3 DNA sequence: TGTGCCAGCAGCTCCCGGTTTAGCGGGAGGGATACGCAGTATTTT.

CDR3 DNA sequence: TGTGCCGAGGGGGCTAGCGGGAGCGATACGCAGTATTTT. It is translated as CAEGASGSDTQYF. This chain links TRBV2 with TRBJ2-3; 10 nucleotides align to TRBD2. The CDR3 consists of 13 residues. CDR1 is SNHLY and CDR2 is FYNNEI in the germline V gene. J was trimmed by 6 bases and V by 11 bases; bases with no gene match: 8. Variable domain in full (rest from reference TRBV2 and TRBJ2-3): EPEVTQTPSHQVTQMGQEVILRCVPISNHLYFYWYRQILGQKVEFLVSFYNNEISEKSEIFDDQFSVERPDGSNFTLKIRSTKLEDSAMYFCAEGASGSDTQYFGPGTRLTVL.

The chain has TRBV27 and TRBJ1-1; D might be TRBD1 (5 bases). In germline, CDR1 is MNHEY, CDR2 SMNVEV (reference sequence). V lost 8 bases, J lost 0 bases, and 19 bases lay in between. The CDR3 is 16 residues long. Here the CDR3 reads CASASRVGLMNTEAFF. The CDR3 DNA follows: TGTGCCAGCGCCTCCAGGGTAGGGCTAATGAACACTGAAGCTTTCTTT.

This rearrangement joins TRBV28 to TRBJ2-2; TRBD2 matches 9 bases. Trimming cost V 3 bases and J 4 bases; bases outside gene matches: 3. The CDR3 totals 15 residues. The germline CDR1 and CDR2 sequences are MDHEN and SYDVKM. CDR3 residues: CASSLASGATGELFF. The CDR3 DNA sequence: TGTGCCAGCAGTTTGGCTAGCGGGGCCACCGGGGAGCTGTTTTTT.

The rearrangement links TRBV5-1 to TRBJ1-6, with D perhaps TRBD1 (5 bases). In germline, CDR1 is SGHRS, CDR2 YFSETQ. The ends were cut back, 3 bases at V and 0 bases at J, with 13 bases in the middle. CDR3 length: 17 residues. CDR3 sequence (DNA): TGCGCCAGCAGCTCAGGGTTTTTGGGCTCCTATAATTCACCCCTCCACTTT. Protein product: CASSSGFLGSYNSPLHF.

CDR3 loop: CASSILQTMNTEAFF. The CDR3 DNA reads as TGTGCCAGTAGTATCTTACAGACAATGAACACTGAAGCTTTCTTT. The gene calls are TRBV19 and TRBJ1-1; D gene uncertain. Germline V CDR1 and CDR2: LNHDA, SQIVND (reference sequence). This CDR3 comprises 15 residues. V lost 3 bases and J 0 bases, leaving 11 bases between the germline ends.